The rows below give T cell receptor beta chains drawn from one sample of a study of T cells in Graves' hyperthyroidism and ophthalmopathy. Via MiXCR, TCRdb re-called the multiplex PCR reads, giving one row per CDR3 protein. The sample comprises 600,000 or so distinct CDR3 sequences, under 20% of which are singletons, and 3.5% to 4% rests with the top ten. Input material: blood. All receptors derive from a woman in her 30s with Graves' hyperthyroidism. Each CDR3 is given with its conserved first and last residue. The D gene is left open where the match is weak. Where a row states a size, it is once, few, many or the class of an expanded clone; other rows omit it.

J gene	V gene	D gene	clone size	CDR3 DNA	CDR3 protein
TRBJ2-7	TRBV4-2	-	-	TGTGCCAGCAGCCAAGATAGCCCCGACTTCTACGAGCAGTACTTC	CASSQDSPDFYEQYF
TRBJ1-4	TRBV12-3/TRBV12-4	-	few	TGTGCCAGCAGTTCCGGGACTCGTGAAAAACTGTTTTTT	CASSSGTREKLFF
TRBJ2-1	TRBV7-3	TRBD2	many	TGTGCCAGCAGCTTAAGGGCTAGCGGGAGTTTAAATGAGCAGTTCTTC	CASSLRASGSLNEQFF
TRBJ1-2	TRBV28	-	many	TGTGCCAGCAGTTTTTCGGGGGATATTTTGGGCTACACCTTC	CASSFSGDILGYTF
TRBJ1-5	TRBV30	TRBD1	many	TGTGCCTGGAGTGGACAGGGAGATCAGCCCCAGCATTTT	CAWSGQGDQPQHF
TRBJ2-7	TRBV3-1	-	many	TGTGCCAGCACGGATTCCTACGAGCAGTACTTC	CASTDSYEQYF
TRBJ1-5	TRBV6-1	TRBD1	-	TGTGCCAGCAGTCGGGACAGGTCAACCAATCAGCCCCAGCATTTT	CASSRDRSTNQPQHF
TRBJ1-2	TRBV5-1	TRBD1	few	TGTGCCAGCAGCTTGTACCGGGACAGGGGTAGCTACACCTTC	CASSLYRDRGSYTF
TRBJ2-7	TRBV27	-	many	TGTGCCAGCAGTTCGGCGGGAAGCTCCTACGAGCAGTACTTC	CASSSAGSSYEQYF
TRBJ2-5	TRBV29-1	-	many	TGCAGCGTTGGGCCGGGGGAGACCCAGTACTTC	CSVGPGETQYF
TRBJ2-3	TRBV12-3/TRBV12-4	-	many	TGTGCCAGCAGTCTTCGACAGGGAGGGACAGATACGCAGTATTTT	CASSLRQGGTDTQYF
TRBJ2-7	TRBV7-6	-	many	TGTGCCAGCAGCCCAGAGACAGCGGACTACGAGCAGTACTTC	CASSPETADYEQYF
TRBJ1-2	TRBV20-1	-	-	TGCAGTGCTAGACCCTCCCTGGGGGGCCATGGCTACACCTTC	CSARPSLGGHGYTF
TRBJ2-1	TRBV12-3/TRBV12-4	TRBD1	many	TGTGCCAGCAGTAGGCCGGGACAGGGGGCCGATGAGCAGTTCTTC	CASSRPGQGADEQFF
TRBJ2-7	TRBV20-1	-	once	TGCGGTGCTAGGGGGGGGTATTTCGGACAGGGAGGGGAGCAGTACTTC	CGARGGYFGQGGEQYF